This TCR beta chain was sequenced for a study of cytomegalovirus exposure and HLA in healthy donors. Study findings and constraints: A later look showed TCR association rates differing by HLA locus, highest for DRB1 and lowest for HLA-C. With high specificity and sensitivity, the classifier reportedly diagnosed cytomegalovirus status. For most TCR beta V segments, an earlier analysis put the productive rate at about 87% or about 30% of the time.

With regard to this clone: Its antigen is not identified.

With 60 Vbeta and 13 Jbeta primers, the PCR was carried out. Clones were sequenced by immunoSEQ multiplex PCR, and TCRdb holds only the in-frame ones, with some missing. The profile covers roughly 190,000 clones, with around 78% appearing a single time and approximately 2% taken by the ten largest. The receptor comes from a woman aged 30 to 39 in good health and CMV-seropositive. Sequencing was done on a sample of PBMCs.

The CDR3 bases are TGTGCCAGCAGTTACTCAAGCCCCTATGGCTACACCTTC. This encodes CASSYSSPYGYTF. V usage is TRBV6-5 and J usage is TRBJ1-2; D gene unclear. V was trimmed by 0 bases and J by 4 bases, leaving 6 bases between them. The germline CDR1 and CDR2 sequences are MNHEY and SVGAGI. This CDR3 region has 13 residues.